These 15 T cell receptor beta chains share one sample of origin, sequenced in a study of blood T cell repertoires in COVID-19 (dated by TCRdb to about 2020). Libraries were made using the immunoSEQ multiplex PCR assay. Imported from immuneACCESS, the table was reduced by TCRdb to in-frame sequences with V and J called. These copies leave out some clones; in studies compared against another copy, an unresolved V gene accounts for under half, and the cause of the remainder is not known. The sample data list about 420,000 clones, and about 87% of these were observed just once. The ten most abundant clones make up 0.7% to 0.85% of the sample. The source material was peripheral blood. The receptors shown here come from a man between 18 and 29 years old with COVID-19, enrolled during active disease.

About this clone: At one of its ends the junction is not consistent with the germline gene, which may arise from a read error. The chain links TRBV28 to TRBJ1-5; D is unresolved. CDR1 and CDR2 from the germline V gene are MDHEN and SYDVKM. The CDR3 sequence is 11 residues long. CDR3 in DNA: TGTGCCAGCAGTTCTCACAGTATCTGGGATTTT. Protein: CASSSHSIWDF. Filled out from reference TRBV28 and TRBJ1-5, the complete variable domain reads DVKVTQSSRYLVKRTGEKVFLECVQDMDHENMFWYRQDPGLGLRLIYFSYDVKMKEKGDIPEGYSVSREKKERFSLILESASTNQTSMYLCASSSHSIWDFGDGTRLSIL.

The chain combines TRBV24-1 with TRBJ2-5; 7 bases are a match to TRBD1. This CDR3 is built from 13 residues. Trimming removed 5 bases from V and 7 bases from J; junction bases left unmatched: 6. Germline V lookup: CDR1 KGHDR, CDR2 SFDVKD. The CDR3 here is CATSAETGRTQYF. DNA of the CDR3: TGTGCCACCAGTGCGGAGACAGGGAGGACCCAGTACTTC.

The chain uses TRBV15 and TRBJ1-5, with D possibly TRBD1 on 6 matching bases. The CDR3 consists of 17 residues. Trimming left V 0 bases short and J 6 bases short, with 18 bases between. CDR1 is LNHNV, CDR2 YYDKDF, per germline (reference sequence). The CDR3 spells CATSRDPGQGLAQPQHF. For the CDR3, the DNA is TGTGCCACCAGCAGAGATCCGGGCCAGGGGCTCGCTCAGCCCCAGCATTTT.

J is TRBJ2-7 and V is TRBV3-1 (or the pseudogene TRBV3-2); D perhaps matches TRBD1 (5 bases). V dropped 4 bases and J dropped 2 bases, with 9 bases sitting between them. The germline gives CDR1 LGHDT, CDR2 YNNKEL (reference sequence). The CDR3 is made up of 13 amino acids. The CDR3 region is CASSLGHAYEQYF. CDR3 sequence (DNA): TGTGCCAGCAGCCTCGGACACGCCTACGAGCAGTACTTC.

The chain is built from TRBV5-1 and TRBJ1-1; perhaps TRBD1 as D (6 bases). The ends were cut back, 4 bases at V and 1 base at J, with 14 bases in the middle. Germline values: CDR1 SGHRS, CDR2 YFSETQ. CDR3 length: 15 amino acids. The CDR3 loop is CASSPRGGGNTEAFF. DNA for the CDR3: TGCGCCAGCAGCCCCAGGGGCGGGGGGAACACTGAAGCTTTCTTT.

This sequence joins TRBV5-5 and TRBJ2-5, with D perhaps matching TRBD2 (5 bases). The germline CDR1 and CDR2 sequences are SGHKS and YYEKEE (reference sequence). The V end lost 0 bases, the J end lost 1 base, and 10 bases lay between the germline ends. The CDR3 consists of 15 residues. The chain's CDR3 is CASSLAGRGQETQYF. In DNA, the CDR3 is TGTGCCAGCAGCTTGGCCGGACGGGGCCAAGAGACCCAGTACTTC.

The CDR3: CASSLTASGTPVSSTDTQYF. CDR3 DNA: TGTGCCAGCAGCTTAACGGCTAGCGGAACACCTGTTTCTAGCACAGATACGCAGTATTTT. V usage is TRBV7-3 and J usage is TRBJ2-3, with 7 positions matching TRBD2. Germline V lookup: CDR1 SGHTA, CDR2 FQGTGA. This CDR3 is built from 20 residues. J was trimmed by 0 bases and V by 0 bases; bases with no gene match: 15.

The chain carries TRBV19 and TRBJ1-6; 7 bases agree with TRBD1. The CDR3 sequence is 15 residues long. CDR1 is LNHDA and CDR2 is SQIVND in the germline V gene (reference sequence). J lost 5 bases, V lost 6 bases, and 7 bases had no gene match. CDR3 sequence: CASSRGTADNSPLHF. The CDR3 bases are TGTGCCAGTAGCAGGGGGACAGCCGATAATTCACCCCTCCACTTT.

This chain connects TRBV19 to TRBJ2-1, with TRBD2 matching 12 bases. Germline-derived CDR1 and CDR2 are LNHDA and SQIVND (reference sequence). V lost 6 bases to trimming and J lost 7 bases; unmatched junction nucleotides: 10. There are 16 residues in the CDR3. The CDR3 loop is CASSLYTSGRSNEQFF. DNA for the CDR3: TGTGCCAGTAGCCTGTACACTAGCGGGAGGTCTAATGAGCAGTTCTTC.

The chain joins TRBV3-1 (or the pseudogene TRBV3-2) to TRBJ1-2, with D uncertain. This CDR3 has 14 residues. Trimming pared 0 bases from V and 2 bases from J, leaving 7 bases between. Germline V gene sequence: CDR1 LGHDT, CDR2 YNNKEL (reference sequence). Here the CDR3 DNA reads TGTGCCAGCAGCCAAGATACACAGAACTATGGCTACACCTTC. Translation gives CASSQDTQNYGYTF.

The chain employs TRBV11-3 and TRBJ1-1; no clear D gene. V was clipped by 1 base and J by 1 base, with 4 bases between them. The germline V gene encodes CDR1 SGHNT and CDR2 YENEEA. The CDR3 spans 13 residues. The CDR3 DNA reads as TGTGCCAGCAGCTTAGGGCAGAACACTGAAGCTTTCTTT. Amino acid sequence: CASSLGQNTEAFF. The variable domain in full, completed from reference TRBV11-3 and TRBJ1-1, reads EAGVVQSPRYKIIEKKQPVAFWCNPISGHNTLYWYLQNLGQGPELLIRYENEEAVDDSQLPKDRFSAERLKGVDSTLKIQPAELGDSAVYLCASSLGQNTEAFFGQGTRLTVV.

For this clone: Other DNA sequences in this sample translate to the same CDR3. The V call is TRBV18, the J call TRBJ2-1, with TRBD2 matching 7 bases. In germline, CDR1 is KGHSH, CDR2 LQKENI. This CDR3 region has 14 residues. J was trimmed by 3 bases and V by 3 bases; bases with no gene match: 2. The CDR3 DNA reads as TGTGCCAGCTCACCTCAGCGGGGCTACAATGAGCAGTTCTTC. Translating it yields CASSPQRGYNEQFF.

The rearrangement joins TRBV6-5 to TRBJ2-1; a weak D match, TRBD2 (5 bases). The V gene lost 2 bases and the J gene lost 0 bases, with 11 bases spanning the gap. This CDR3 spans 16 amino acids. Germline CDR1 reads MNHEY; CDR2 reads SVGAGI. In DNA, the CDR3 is TGTGCCAGCAGTTACGGTCTAGCAAGCTCCTACAATGAGCAGTTCTTC. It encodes CASSYGLASSYNEQFF.

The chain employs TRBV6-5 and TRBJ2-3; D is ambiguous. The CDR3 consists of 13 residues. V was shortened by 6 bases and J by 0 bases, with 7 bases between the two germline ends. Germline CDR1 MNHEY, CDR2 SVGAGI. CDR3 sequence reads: CASSPFSTDTQYF. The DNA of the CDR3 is TGTGCCAGCAGCCCCTTTAGCACAGATACGCAGTATTTT.

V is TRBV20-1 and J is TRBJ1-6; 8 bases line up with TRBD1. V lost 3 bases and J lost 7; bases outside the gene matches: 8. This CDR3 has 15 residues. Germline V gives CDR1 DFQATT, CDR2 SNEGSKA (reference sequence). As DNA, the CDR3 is TGCAGTGCTAGTGGCGGACAGGGAAGCAATTCACCCCTCCACTTT. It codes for CSASGGQGSNSPLHF.